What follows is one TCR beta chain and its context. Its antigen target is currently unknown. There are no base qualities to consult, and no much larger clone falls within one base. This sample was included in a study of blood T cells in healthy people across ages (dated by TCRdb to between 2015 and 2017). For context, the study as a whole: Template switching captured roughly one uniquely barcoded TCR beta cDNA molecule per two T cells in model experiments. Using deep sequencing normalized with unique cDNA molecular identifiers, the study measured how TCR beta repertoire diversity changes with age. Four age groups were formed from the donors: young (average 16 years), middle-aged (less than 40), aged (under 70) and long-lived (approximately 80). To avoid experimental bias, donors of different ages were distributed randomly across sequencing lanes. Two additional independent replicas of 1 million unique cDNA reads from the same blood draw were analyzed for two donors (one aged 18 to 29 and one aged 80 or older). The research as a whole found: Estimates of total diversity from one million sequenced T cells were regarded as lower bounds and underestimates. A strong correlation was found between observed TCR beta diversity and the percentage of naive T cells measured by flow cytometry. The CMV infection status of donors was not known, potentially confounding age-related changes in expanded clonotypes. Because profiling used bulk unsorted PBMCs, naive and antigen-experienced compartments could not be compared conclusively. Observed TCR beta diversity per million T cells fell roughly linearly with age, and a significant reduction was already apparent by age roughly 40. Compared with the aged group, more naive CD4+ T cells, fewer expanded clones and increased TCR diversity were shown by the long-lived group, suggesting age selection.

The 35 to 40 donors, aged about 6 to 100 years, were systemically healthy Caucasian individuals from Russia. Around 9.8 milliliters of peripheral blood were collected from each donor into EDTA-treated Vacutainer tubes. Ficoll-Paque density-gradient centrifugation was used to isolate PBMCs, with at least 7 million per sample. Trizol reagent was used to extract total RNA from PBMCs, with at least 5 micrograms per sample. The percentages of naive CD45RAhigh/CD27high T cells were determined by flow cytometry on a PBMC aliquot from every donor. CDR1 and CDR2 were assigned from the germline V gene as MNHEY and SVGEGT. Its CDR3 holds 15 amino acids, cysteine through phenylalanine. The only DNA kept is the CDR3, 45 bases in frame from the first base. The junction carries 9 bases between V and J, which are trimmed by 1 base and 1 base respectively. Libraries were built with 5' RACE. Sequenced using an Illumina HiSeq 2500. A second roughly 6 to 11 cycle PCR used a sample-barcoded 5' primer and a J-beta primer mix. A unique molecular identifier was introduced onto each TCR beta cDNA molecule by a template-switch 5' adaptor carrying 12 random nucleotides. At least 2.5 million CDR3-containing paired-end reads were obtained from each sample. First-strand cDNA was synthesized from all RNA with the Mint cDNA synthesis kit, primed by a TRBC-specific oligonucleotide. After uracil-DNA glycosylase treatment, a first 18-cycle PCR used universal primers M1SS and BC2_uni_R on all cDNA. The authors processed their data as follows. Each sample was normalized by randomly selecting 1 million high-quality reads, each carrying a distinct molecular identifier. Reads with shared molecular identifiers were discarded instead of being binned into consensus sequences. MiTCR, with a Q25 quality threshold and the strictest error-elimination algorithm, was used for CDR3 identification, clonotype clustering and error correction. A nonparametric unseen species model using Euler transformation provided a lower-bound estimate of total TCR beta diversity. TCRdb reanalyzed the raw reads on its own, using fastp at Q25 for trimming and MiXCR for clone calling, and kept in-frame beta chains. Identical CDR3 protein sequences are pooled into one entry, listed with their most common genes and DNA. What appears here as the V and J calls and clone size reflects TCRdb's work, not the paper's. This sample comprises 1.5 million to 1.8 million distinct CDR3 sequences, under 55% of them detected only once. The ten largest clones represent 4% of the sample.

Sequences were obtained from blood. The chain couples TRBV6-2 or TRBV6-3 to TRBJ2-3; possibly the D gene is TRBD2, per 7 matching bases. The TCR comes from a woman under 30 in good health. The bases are TGTGCCAGCAGTTACTTCGGGGGGCGCACAGATACGCAGTATTTT. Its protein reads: CASSYFGGRTDTQYF.